The T cell receptor beta chain under discussion was sequenced for a study of blood T cell repertoires in COVID-19. TCRdb keeps only in-frame clones here, not all; method: immunoSEQ multiplex PCR. The sample lists over 75,000 clones; about 83% were seen once. This CDR3 is built from 14 residues. Germline CDR1 reads SQVTM; CDR2 reads ANQGSEA. J gave up 3 bases and V 6 bases, and 9 bases lay outside the gene matches. The rearrangement joins TRBV29-1 to TRBJ1-2; the match to TRBD1 covers 8 bases. This clonotype was sampled from a human donor in a cohort sampled during active COVID-19. Sequenced sample: peripheral blood. CDR3 sequence: CSVYAGTGDYGYTF. CDR3 DNA sequence: TGCAGCGTCTACGCCGGGACAGGAGACTATGGCTACACCTTC.